Listed below are T cell receptor beta chains from one sample, sequenced in a study of glioma-infiltrating T cells after dendritic cell vaccination. Profiling relied on immunoSEQ multiplex PCR, and the TCRdb table lists in-frame clones only, not all of them. The repertoire includes 100,000 to 120,000 clones, 90% of them detected once, and approximately 2.7% sits in the top ten. The input for sequencing was blood, taken after dendritic cell vaccination. These receptors were obtained from a human donor with glioblastoma. The CDR3 runs from the conserved cysteine through the conserved F or W. D genes are given only for firm matches. Some rows have no size entry. The others give once, few or many, or a class for an expanded clone.

TGTGCCAGCAGCCCCGGTTACAGGCTGGGATATGGCTACACCTTC	CASSPGYRLGYGYTF	TRBJ1-2	TRBV7-6	.	.
TGCGCCAGCAGTGAAACTAGCCGGAATGAGCAGTTCTTC	CASSETSRNEQFF	TRBJ2-1	TRBV10-2	.	.
TGCGCCAGCAGCTTGCGGGGACAGGGAAATGAAAAACTGTTTTTT	CASSLRGQGNEKLFF	TRBJ1-4	TRBV5-1	TRBD1	.
TGTGCCAGCAGTCCTAACAGGGTTGGCTATGGCTACACCTTC	CASSPNRVGYGYTF	TRBJ1-2	TRBV5-6	.	.
TGTGCCAGTAGTATAGTGGGCAGTAATTCACCCCTCCACTTT	CASSIVGSNSPLHF	TRBJ1-6	TRBV19	.	.
TGCAGTGCTACACCGAGTGATGGCTACACCTTC	CSATPSDGYTF	TRBJ1-2	TRBV20-1	.	.
TGTGCCAGCAGCTTATCCCCTCGGCAGCCCCAGCATTTT	CASSLSPRQPQHF	TRBJ1-5	TRBV7-3	.	.
TGTGCCAGTATGGCAGCGGGGGGGTTTGAGCAGTTCTTC	CASMAAGGFEQFF	TRBJ2-1	TRBV19	TRBD2	.
TGTGCCAGCAGTACCGGGACTAGCGGCACAGATACGCAGTATTTT	CASSTGTSGTDTQYF	TRBJ2-3	TRBV11-2	TRBD2	.
TGCGCCAGCAGCTTGGGAGGAAGGGACAGGGGTGGCTACACCTTC	CASSLGGRDRGGYTF	TRBJ1-2	TRBV5-1	TRBD1	once
TGTGCCAGCAGCTCCTACCGGGACACCAATGAGCAGTTCTTC	CASSSYRDTNEQFF	TRBJ2-1	TRBV7-3	.	.
TGTGCCAGCAGTGAACACGGAGGTTACTACGAGCAGTACTTC	CASSEHGGYYEQYF	TRBJ2-7	TRBV2	.	.
TGTGCCAGTAGTCCCCGACGGGGGGTTTCAAGCAATCAGCCCCAGCATTTT	CASSPRRGVSSNQPQHF	TRBJ1-5	TRBV19	.	once
TGTGCCAGCAGCCAAAGACAGGGGCGTACCTTACTAGCCAAAAACATTCAGTACTTC	CASSQRQGRTLLAKNIQYF	TRBJ2-4	TRBV14	TRBD1	.
TGCGCCAGCAGCTTCGGGAACACTGAAGCTTTCTTT	CASSFGNTEAFF	TRBJ1-1	TRBV5-1	.	once
TGTGCCAGCAGCCCACCGGCGGGGGAGCAGTACTTC	CASSPPAGEQYF	TRBJ2-7	TRBV7-2	.	.
TGTGCCAGCAGTTTACCGGACAGGGGTTCTCGGAATGAGCAGTTCTTC	CASSLPDRGSRNEQFF	TRBJ2-1	TRBV28	TRBD1	once
TGTGCCAGCAGCCAATCGGGGGAGGCAGGGAACGACTATGGCTACACCTTC	CASSQSGEAGNDYGYTF	TRBJ1-2	TRBV4-2	.	.
TGTGCCAGCAGCGTAGGGCTAGCGGGAGACGGCGAGCAGTACTTC	CASSVGLAGDGEQYF	TRBJ2-7	TRBV9	TRBD2	.
TGTGCCAGCAGCTTGGTCGGGGGGGACAGGGCGCAAGAGACCCAGTACTTC	CASSLVGGDRAQETQYF	TRBJ2-5	TRBV5-6	.	once
TGTGCCTGGAGTGTACTGGCGGGGGGGGGAGAGACCCAGTACTTC	CAWSVLAGGGETQYF	TRBJ2-5	TRBV30	TRBD2	.
TGTGCCAGCAGCTCAGCGGGAGGGCCCTACGAGCAGTACTTC	CASSSAGGPYEQYF	TRBJ2-7	TRBV7-3	TRBD2	.
TGTGCCATGATCCAGGGGAGTCAGCCCCAGCATTTT	CAMIQGSQPQHF	TRBJ1-5	TRBV6-1	.	.
TGTGCCAGCACGTCCGGGTCCACGTTTAACCATGGCTACACCTTC	CASTSGSTFNHGYTF	TRBJ1-2	TRBV4-2	.	.
TGCAGCGTGAGGATAATAACCATGACTGAAGCTTTCTTT	CSVRIITMTEAFF	TRBJ1-1	TRBV29-1	.	.
TGTGCCAGCAGTGAAGGGGCGGGGGTTCAGCCCCAGCATTTT	CASSEGAGVQPQHF	TRBJ1-5	TRBV6-1	.	.
TGTGCCAGCAGCCCCCAGGGGACCCATCTGGGTTACACCTTC	CASSPQGTHLGYTF	TRBJ1-2	TRBV5-4	.	.
TGTGCCAGCTCATCGGGACTAGCGGGGGGCCGAGAGACCCAGTACTTC	CASSSGLAGGRETQYF	TRBJ2-5	TRBV18	TRBD2	.
TGTGCCAGCAGCGAACAGGGAACTCCCGGAAACACCATATATTTT	CASSEQGTPGNTIYF	TRBJ1-3	TRBV7-6	.	.
TGTGCCAGCAGCCAATCCGGGACAGGGGGGACTGAAGCTTTCTTT	CASSQSGTGGTEAFF	TRBJ1-1	TRBV4-2	TRBD1	.
TGCGCCAGCAGCGTATCTAGCGGGAGTGCCGGGGAGCTGTTTTTT	CASSVSSGSAGELFF	TRBJ2-2	TRBV5-1	TRBD2	.
TGTGCCAGCTCCGCCAGGGGCGGGGGGATCCTGAACACTGAAGCTTTCTTT	CASSARGGGILNTEAFF	TRBJ1-1	TRBV18	.	.
TGTGCCATCAGTGAAAGAATAGCGGGGCAAGAGACCCAGTACTTC	CAISERIAGQETQYF	TRBJ2-5	TRBV10-3	TRBD2	.
TGTGCCAGCAGACAAGGACTAGCGGGGGTAGATACGCAGTATTTT	CASRQGLAGVDTQYF	TRBJ2-3	TRBV2	TRBD2	.
TGTGCCAGCACCCCACCCATGGGGGCCCAGGACGACTATGGCTACACCTTC	CASTPPMGAQDDYGYTF	TRBJ1-2	TRBV28	.	.
TGTGCCAGCAGCTTGCGCGTTCGAGGCAGACCTGATCAGCCCCAGCATTTT	CASSLRVRGRPDQPQHF	TRBJ1-5	TRBV5-8	.	.
TGCGCCAGCAGCTTGGGCGGACAGCCTCAAGAGACCCAGTACTTC	CASSLGGQPQETQYF	TRBJ2-5	TRBV5-1	.	.
TGTGCCAGCACCCTGAGGGCTGAAGCTTTCTTT	CASTLRAEAFF	TRBJ1-1	TRBV2	.	.
TGTGCCAGTAGTGTTCGGGACAGTCGATTCAATCAGCCCCAGCATTTT	CASSVRDSRFNQPQHF	TRBJ1-5	TRBV19	TRBD1	.
TGTGCCAGCAGTTCACAGGGGGCAAGTCAGCCCCAGCATTTT	CASSSQGASQPQHF	TRBJ1-5	TRBV7-2	TRBD1	.
TGTGCCAGCAGGGGGGACAGGGGGAACACTGAAGCTTTCTTT	CASRGDRGNTEAFF	TRBJ1-1	TRBV6-5	TRBD1	.
TGCGCCAGCAGCCAAACCGACAGGGCCCATTCACCCCTCCACTTT	CASSQTDRAHSPLHF	TRBJ1-6	TRBV4-1	TRBD1	.
TGTGCCAGCAGTGAAGCTTCCCCCGGGGGGTCCTACGAGCAGTACTTC	CASSEASPGGSYEQYF	TRBJ2-7	TRBV2	TRBD2	.
TGTGCCAGCAGTGAGCGTACCGGGACACTAAGTTCTCGAGATACGCAGTATTTT	CASSERTGTLSSRDTQYF	TRBJ2-3	TRBV6-1	.	.
TGTGCCAGCAGTTTAAACAGGATGAACACTGAAGCTTTCTTT	CASSLNRMNTEAFF	TRBJ1-1	TRBV27	.	.
TGTGCCATCAGTGGGGGGCAGGGGGCTGAAGCTTTCTTT	CAISGGQGAEAFF	TRBJ1-1	TRBV10-3	TRBD1	.
TGTGCCAGCAGTGCGGGTTTTTTCGGGACAGGGAAAGAGACCCAGTACTTC	CASSAGFFGTGKETQYF	TRBJ2-5	TRBV2	TRBD1	.
TGTGCCAGCAGTGCTATGCTCTATGGCTACACCTTC	CASSAMLYGYTF	TRBJ1-2	TRBV2	.	.
TGTGCCTGGGGTCAAGGGAGTTTGAATTCCCCCCTCCACTTT	CAWGQGSLNSPLHF	TRBJ1-6	TRBV30	.	.
TGCGCCAGCAGCCAAGTGACAGGGCTTGGCCTTTCGTATGGCTACACCTTC	CASSQVTGLGLSYGYTF	TRBJ1-2	TRBV4-1	TRBD1	once
TGTGCCAGCAGCCGCATAAGCAGGGGTGCAGAAAAACTGTTTTTT	CASSRISRGAEKLFF	TRBJ1-4	TRBV4-2	.	.